This TCR beta chain originates from a study of cytomegalovirus exposure and HLA in healthy donors (dated by TCRdb to the late 2010s). With regard to the full study: In an earlier analysis of around 540 of the donors, 250 to 350 Gb of sequence data and 95 million to 130 million unique TCR beta sequences from 150 million to 200 million T cells were reported. An early release that covered about 600 HLA-typed donors contained around 300 gigabases of sequencing data and roughly 84 million unique TCR sequences. Of the 300 to 450 genotyped donors, approximately 83% fell in the genetic ancestry cluster associated with self-reported Caucasian donors. The study was designed to test whether signatures of past pathogen exposure could be identified by cataloging public T cell receptors. The study used immunosequencing to profile the T cell repertoires of 666 subjects and linked those repertoires to cytomegalovirus serostatus. A separate validation cohort of some 130 different subjects was used in addition to the roughly 700-subject first cohort. High-throughput TCR immunosequencing, statistical association of individual TCRs with disease status, and machine learning were combined to predict cytomegalovirus infection status. A later analysis re-examined previously published TCR beta repertoires from about 670 donors and added high-resolution HLA genotyping to investigate patterns of TCR occurrence. Rather than using new phenotypic data, the later analysis identified candidate immune exposures from TCR beta sequences and from how often those sequences occurred across donors. An earlier analysis of more than 450 of the donors used high-throughput TCR beta sequencing to judge whether each TCR beta V gene segment behaved as functional or pseudogenic. Donor age, sex, ethnicity and CMV serostatus were compiled alongside the repertoire data. A later genetic analysis used genome-wide SNP genotypes for about three fifths of the 666 donors, treating that subset as a discovery cohort. All discovery cohort repertoires had been generated using a single sequencing platform. HLA typing included class I and class II loci at four-digit resolution. The number of donors typed differed by locus, with 629-630 for A, B, C, DRB1 and DQB1, roughly 550 for DQA1, over 600 for DPA1, and around 460 for DPB1. Because of strong linkage in the cohort, roughly five DR-DQ haplotypes were treated as single units for association and clustering. Among roughly 400 genotyped donors of the cohort, an average of around 240,000 unique TCR beta nucleotide sequences were sequenced per donor, around 18% of them non-productive.

General conclusions and limits of the study: Most TCR sequences were seen in very few donors, while some public TCRs were found in many individuals. A later analysis associated about 17,000 TCR beta sequences with specific HLA alleles at a false discovery rate of 0.05. In a later genetic analysis, a missense DCLRE1C variant was associated with V-gene and J-gene trimming of TCR beta chains, and the association was replicated in an independent cohort. Because some donors lacked HLA typing at each locus, the association tests relied only on the typed subset. The 87-base-pair reads could not distinguish some IMGT-functional V segments, including TRBV6-2 and TRBV6-3, so those segments were excluded. In this cohort, only TCR beta chains were sequenced, and detectable features were limited by the absence of alpha or paired-chain data. In the study, roughly 160 TCR beta chains were listed as associated with cytomegalovirus. Because counts were too low, around 17 rarely observed V segments, including chromosome 9 orphons, were left out of the earlier analysis of 587 of the donors. A further reported finding was that TCR beta sequences accurately predicted the HLA-A and HLA-B alleles for most subjects in the first cohort. A later analysis found that most CMV-associated TCR beta chains appeared HLA-restricted, with HLA associations seemingly driven largely by CMV exposure. Roughly uniform sequencing depth across donors was assumed in presence/absence analyses, although this assumption may not hold. Linkage disequilibrium might explain the correlated functional status among segregating V segments, but an unknown experimental factor could not be excluded. In an earlier analysis of approximately 600 of the donors, most TCR beta V segments were observed in productive rearrangements about 87% or about 30% of the time, broadly matching IMGT annotations. The authors suggested that the approach could potentially be extended to other disease states and immunological phenotypes. Compared with equally common non-associated chains, HLA-associated TCR beta chains in a later analysis were more clonally expanded and had lower generation probabilities. Immune exposure information for the cohort was limited to CMV serostatus. A later genetic analysis reported fewer N-insertions in productive TCRs among donors in an Asian-associated ancestry cluster than the roughly 640-donor mean. When HLA alleles, especially DR and DQ, strongly co-occurred, attributing TCR associations to individual alleles was difficult. In vitro tests confirmed that a few of the cytomegalovirus-associated TCR beta chains recognize cytomegalovirus antigens. In both the original and validation cohorts, the classifier was reported to diagnose cytomegalovirus status with high specificity and sensitivity. A later analysis reported that several top co-occurrence clusters appeared linked to parvovirus B19, influenza, CMV and Epstein-Barr virus. A cluster of highly shared sequence variants was judged likely to be a technical artifact of the sequencing pipeline. In a later analysis, TCR association rates were found to vary across HLA loci, with the most associated TCRs seen for DRB1 alleles and the fewest for HLA-C alleles.

The cohort comprised around 690 healthy bone marrow donors. At the time of sampling, all cohort members were nominally healthy, though unrecorded immune exposures were likely present. The donor was CMV seropositive and belonged to the group of a few hundred seropositive cohort members. Each donor provided a peripheral blood sample, and peripheral blood mononuclear cells were used for TCR beta sequencing. Genomic DNA extraction from the blood cell samples was performed with the Qiagen DNeasy Blood Extraction Kit. The library was prepared using the immunoSEQ multiplex PCR assay. For the multiplex PCR, a mixture combining 60 forward primers for TCR Vbeta segments and 13 reverse primers for TCR Jbeta segments was used. The CDR3 region of rearranged TCR beta genes was amplified from genomic DNA by a multiplex PCR assay. On the Illumina HiSeq System, the amplified TCR beta libraries were sequenced as 87-base-pair reads. In the paper's pipeline: In a later analysis, about 80 million unique TCR beta chains were counted across the 500 to 850 repertoires, and approximately 11 million of these chains were shared by at least two donors. To remove PCR and sequencing errors, raw reads were error-corrected and collapsed into unique sequences using a nearest-neighbor algorithm that merged closely related sequences. Alignment of CDR3 sequences to IMGT reference sequences was used to assign V, D and J gene segments. For a sequence to be retained, at least a six-nucleotide match to both a V gene segment and a J gene segment was required. A rearrangement was called productive if the CDR3 had no stop codons and remained in frame with V and J, and every other rearrangement was called non-productive. CDR3 was defined by IMGT convention, running from the second conserved V-encoded cysteine to the conserved J-encoded phenylalanine. The earlier analysis of fewer than 700 of the donors excluded sequences that lacked an unambiguous match to a single V gene segment. In an earlier analysis of around 590 of the donors, a V segment was called functional when productive rearrangements were above 56.7%, and segregating when the standard deviation between donors exceeded 5%. A statistical classification framework was built for diagnosing cytomegalovirus status from the catalog of TCR beta chain sequences. A later analysis assigned V and J genes by comparing TCR nucleotide sequences with IMGT/GENE-DB human TR gene sequences. In a later analysis, CDR3 sequences and most-parsimonious VDJ recombination scenarios were assigned using the TCRdist pipeline. A later analysis defined each TCR beta chain by its CDR3 amino acid sequence plus V-gene family, and excluded reads lacking a unique V-gene family. To address suspected cross-contamination and a sequencing artifact, a later analysis removed 592 highly shared, low-generation-probability nucleotide sequences. For each public chain, a later analysis derived a clonal expansion index from normalized ranks of inferred template counts within each repertoire. In a later analysis, generation probabilities were computed using a VDJ recombination model fitted to out-of-frame rearrangements, and the results were checked against IGoR. In a later analysis, hypergeometric tests were used to score TCR-TCR, TCR-HLA and TCR-CMV co-occurrence, with a repertoire-size bias correction applied to TCR pairs. False discovery rates were estimated in a later analysis by permuting HLA or CMV assignments 20 times. In a later analysis, co-occurring TCRs were grouped using DBSCAN, with TCRdist sequence similarity added in when clustering inside HLA-allele-positive subsets. Repertoires with fewer than 30,000 or more than 120,000 public chains, plus five repertoires with anomalous nucleotide sharing, were excluded from co-occurrence clustering. TCRdb provides this immuneACCESS table in a form limited to in-frame rearrangements. Some clones are lacking; in checked studies, under half of them reflect an unresolved V gene, and why the rest are absent is not known. The V and J calls and clone size come from that table; D and trimming were worked out from the DNA. The table for this sample shows about 59,000 clones. Approximately 5.6% of the sample lies in the top ten.

As for this clone: This receptor's antigen is unknown.

V and J lose 3 bases and 9 bases, and a span of 15 bases separates them. The germline V gene gives CDR1 as KGHSH and CDR2 as LQKENI. The CDR3 runs 14 residues from the cysteine to the phenylalanine. This entry keeps only the CDR3 DNA: 42 bases, framed from base 1. Input material: PBMCs. The chain was built from TRBV18 and TRBJ1-5; the D segment could be TRBD1, given 5 matching bases. This TCR was sampled from a man aged 25-40 years in good health and CMV-seropositive. The CDR3 reads CASSPPGLSGPQHF. The DNA is TGTGCCAGCTCACCCCCGGGACTCAGCGGGCCCCAGCATTTT.